This is a list of T cell receptor beta chains from one sample in a study of vaccination and CD4 T cells after COVID-19. TCRdb used MiXCR to reprocess the PCR reads, holding one entry per CDR3 protein. The sample yields some 10,000 distinct CDR3 sequences, approximately 60% seen once. No cognate antigen is known for these TCRs. Sequenced material: CD4+ T cells from blood, cultured in vitro. The receptors were gathered from a human donor who had recovered from COVID-19. Both conserved end residues are part of each CDR3. The D gene is left open where the match is weak. Not all rows give a size; the values are once, few, many and, for expanded clones, a class.

v_gene,j_gene,abundance,d_gene,CDR3nt,CDR3aa
TRBV18,TRBJ1-1,.,.,TGTGCCAGCTCAGGCACGGGGGGAGCAGAAGCTTTCTTT,CASSGTGGAEAFF
TRBV20-1,TRBJ1-5,few,.,TGCAGTGCTAGCGGTCAGAAGTATAGCAATCAGCCCCAGCATTTT,CSASGQKYSNQPQHF
TRBV27,TRBJ2-5,large,TRBD2,TGTGCCAGCAGTAGAGGACTAGCGGGAGGCGGAGAGACCCAGTACTTC,CASSRGLAGGGETQYF
TRBV6-1,TRBJ1-2,.,TRBD1,TGTGCCAGCGGGACAGGGGGAAGCTATGGCTACACCTTC,CASGTGGSYGYTF
TRBV20-1,TRBJ2-5,.,TRBD2,TGCAGTGCTAGGGGACTATTCCAAGAGACCCAGTACTTC,CSARGLFQETQYF
TRBV6-5,TRBJ2-2,.,.,TGTGCCAGCAGTTCGGACAGAACGAACACCGGGGAGCTGTTTTTT,CASSSDRTNTGELFF
TRBV20-1,TRBJ1-2,.,.,TGCAGTGCTAGAGATTATCAGGGGAACTATGGCTACACCTTC,CSARDYQGNYGYTF
TRBV20-1,TRBJ1-6,.,.,TGCAGTGCGACAAGCTCCTATAATTCACCCCTCCACTTT,CSATSSYNSPLHF
TRBV6-1,TRBJ2-3,.,.,TGTGCCAGCAGTGAAGGGGCGGCAAGCACAGATACGCAGTATTTT,CASSEGAASTDTQYF
TRBV20-1,TRBJ2-7,.,.,TGCAGTGCAGACAATCTCGGACTGGATACCTACGAGCAGTACTTC,CSADNLGLDTYEQYF
TRBV12-3/TRBV12-4,TRBJ1-5,.,.,TGTGCCAGCAGTTGGACGGGAGGTAGCAATCAGCCCCAGCATTTT,CASSWTGGSNQPQHF
TRBV15,TRBJ1-6,.,TRBD1,TGTGCCACCAGGGACAGGGCTAATTCACCCCTCCACTTT,CATRDRANSPLHF
TRBV6-2/TRBV6-3,TRBJ1-5,once,.,TGTGCCAGCATTGGGGGGAAGATGGCCCCCTCGAACCTGGGCAATCAGCCCCAGCATTTT,CASIGGKMAPSNLGNQPQHF
TRBV11-1,TRBJ1-2,.,.,TGTGCCAGCACCTCTGGGGCGGATCCGGACTACACCTTC,CASTSGADPDYTF
TRBV19,TRBJ1-5,.,TRBD1,TGTGCCAGTAGTGCCCCGGGACAGGGTAATCAGCCCCAGCATTTT,CASSAPGQGNQPQHF
TRBV27,TRBJ2-7,.,.,TGTGCCAGCAGTTTATCGACGGGGGGCATTTACGAGCAGTACTTC,CASSLSTGGIYEQYF
TRBV7-6,TRBJ1-1,.,.,TGTGCCAGCAGCTTACGGGACGGAAACACTGAAGCTTTCTTT,CASSLRDGNTEAFF
TRBV20-1,TRBJ2-1,.,.,TGCAGTGCTAGACATTTGAAACGGGAGCCAGTCAATGAGCAGTTCTTC,CSARHLKREPVNEQFF
TRBV7-3,TRBJ2-3,.,.,TGTGCCAGCAGCTGGTACCAGGCAGATACGCAGTATTTT,CASSWYQADTQYF
TRBV9,TRBJ1-2,.,.,TGTGCCAGCAGCGTAGAAGGATTGGGGGACGGCTACACCTTC,CASSVEGLGDGYTF
TRBV29-1,TRBJ1-1,.,.,TGCAGCGTTGTAGGGTTCGGACAGACGAACACTGAAGCTTTCTTT,CSVVGFGQTNTEAFF
TRBV24-1,TRBJ2-5,few,.,TGTGCCACCAGTCAATCGGAGACCCAGTACTTC,CATSQSETQYF
TRBV6-1,TRBJ1-1,.,.,TGTGCCAGCAGTGACAGGAACAGGGCTGCAGCGAACACTGAAGCTTTCTTT,CASSDRNRAAANTEAFF
TRBV20-1,TRBJ2-7,.,.,TGCAGTGCTTTTGCCGGGACTGGCCCCTACGAGCAGTACTTC,CSAFAGTGPYEQYF
TRBV7-6,TRBJ1-2,few,.,TGTGCCAGCAGCTTAACCAGTAGCCAGCAATTGGGTGGCTACACCTTC,CASSLTSSQQLGGYTF
TRBV27,TRBJ2-5,once,.,TGTGCCAGCAGTATCAGGGGGGTTCAAGAGACCCAGTACTTC,CASSIRGVQETQYF
TRBV28,TRBJ1-2,.,.,TGTGCCAGCAGTTTAAAACCCCAGACCTATGGCTACACCTTC,CASSLKPQTYGYTF
TRBV7-9,TRBJ1-1,once,.,TGTGCCAGCAGCCGACCCGGTAGAATCAATGAAGCTTTCTTT,CASSRPGRINEAFF
TRBV6-5,TRBJ1-2,few,.,TGTGCCAGCAGTTATACGGACCCCAACGACTATGGCTACACCTTC,CASSYTDPNDYGYTF
TRBV5-4,TRBJ2-3,.,.,TGTGCCAGCAGCAGGGACACCTTCACAGATACGCAGTATTTT,CASSRDTFTDTQYF
TRBV20-1,TRBJ1-1,few,.,TGCAGTGCTAGACCCAGATTGAACACTGAAGCTTTCTTT,CSARPRLNTEAFF
TRBV19,TRBJ2-5,.,TRBD1,TGTGCCAGTAGTTTCCGGACAGGGGAAGAGACCCAGTACTTC,CASSFRTGEETQYF
TRBV20-1,TRBJ2-3,few,.,TGCAGTGCTAGAAGACCTTCCACAGATACGCAGTATTTT,CSARRPSTDTQYF
TRBV21-1,TRBJ1-2,.,.,TGTGCCAGCATTGGGTCGTCAGGGGGTAACTATGGCTACACCTTC,CASIGSSGGNYGYTF
TRBV24-1,TRBJ2-2,.,.,TGTGCCACCAGTGATTACCCGGCTCCCGGGGAGCTGTTTTTT,CATSDYPAPGELFF
TRBV7-3,TRBJ1-2,few,TRBD1,TGTGCCAGCAGCCCCGACGCGACAGGGGCCCATGGCTACACCTTC,CASSPDATGAHGYTF
TRBV28,TRBJ2-7,.,TRBD2,TGTGCCAGCAGACTGAGTTTAGCGGGAGGGGTCGGCGAGCAGTACTTC,CASRLSLAGGVGEQYF
TRBV18,TRBJ1-2,.,TRBD1,TGTGCCAGCTCACCGTTACAGGGGGATGGCTACACCTTC,CASSPLQGDGYTF
TRBV11-2,TRBJ2-5,.,TRBD2,TGTGCCAGCAGCTTAATCACGGCGGGGGGGCGGGAGACCCAGTACTTC,CASSLITAGGRETQYF
TRBV28,TRBJ2-7,.,.,TGTGCCAGCAGTGGGAGGAGGGAGCAGTACTTC,CASSGRREQYF
TRBV18,TRBJ2-1,.,TRBD2,TGTGCCAGCTCACCAGGACTAGCGGGGCACACTAATGAGCAGTTCTTC,CASSPGLAGHTNEQFF